These 20 T cell receptor beta chains share one sample of origin, sequenced in a study of shared clonotypes between healthy human individuals. The protocol was immunoSEQ multiplex PCR, while the TCRdb copy is restricted to in-frame clones and leaves out a portion. Here the sample spans 2 million to 2.5 million clones, about 92% being singletons. The sequenced material came from naive CD4+ T cells from PBMCs. The subset: CD45RA+ positively selected. The receptors shown here come from a man in his late teens or twenties in good health. Some clones in this sample may be carry-over from other donors' samples.

The CDR3 reads CASSIVVGYEQYF. In DNA form, the CDR3 reads TGTGCCAGTAGTATAGTGGTGGGCTACGAGCAGTACTTC. The chain joins TRBV19 to TRBJ2-7; D unclear. Trimming removed 1 base at V and 3 bases at J, with 7 bases between. Germline V gene data show CDR1 as LNHDA and CDR2 as SQIVND (reference sequence). This CDR3 is 13 amino acids long. The complete variable domain, with remaining parts taken from reference TRBV19 and TRBJ2-7, reads DGGITQSPKYLFRKEGQNVTLSCEQNLNHDAMYWYRQDPGQGLRLIYYSQIVNDFQKGDIAEGYSVSREKKESFPLTVTSAQKNPTAFYLCASSIVVGYEQYFGPGTRLTVT.

The rearrangement joins TRBV28 to TRBJ2-5; 10 nucleotides match TRBD1. The CDR3 totals 16 residues. The germline CDR1 and CDR2 sequences are MDHEN and SYDVKM. The junction had 17 bases not matched to a gene; V was cut back by 8 bases and J by 8 bases. CDR3 amino acids: CASHRDRGVRRGTQYF. CDR3 DNA sequence: TGTGCCAGCCATAGGGACAGGGGTGTCCGCAGGGGTACCCAGTACTTC. The variable domain in full, with the rest retrieved from reference TRBV28 and TRBJ2-5, is DVKVTQSSRYLVKRTGEKVFLECVQDMDHENMFWYRQDPGLGLRLIYFSYDVKMKEKGDIPEGYSVSREKKERFSLILESASTNQTSMYLCASHRDRGVRRGTQYFGPGTRLLVL.

The V gene is TRBV13, the J gene TRBJ2-7; D gene uncertain. With 4 bases removed from V and 0 bases from J, the gap between germline ends came to 19 bases. The germline V gene encodes CDR1 PRHDT and CDR2 FYEKMQ (reference sequence). The CDR3 covers 17 residues. In nucleotides, the CDR3 is TGTGCCAGCAGCTCAGTAGACCTCAGTAGCCGCTCCTACGAGCAGTACTTC. Its translation: CASSSVDLSSRSYEQYF.

This clone was counted once. The rearrangement joins TRBV28 to TRBJ1-5, with D possibly TRBD1 on 5 matching bases. Trimming stripped 6 bases from V and 7 bases from J, with 19 bases between. This CDR3 spans 15 amino acids. The germline gives CDR1 MDHEN, CDR2 SYDVKM. For the CDR3, the DNA is TGTGCCAGCAGCCCGCCCCGTTTCGGGGGGCAGCCCCAGCATTTT. Protein sequence: CASSPPRFGGQPQHF.

The chain combines TRBV10-1 with TRBJ1-6; TRBD1 matches at 7 bases. V was pared by 2 bases and J by 13 bases, with 5 bases of the junction left unmatched. CDR3 size: 13 residues. Germline V gives CDR1 WNHNN, CDR2 SYGVQD (reference sequence). The chain's CDR3 is CASSEHQGGPLHF. In DNA form, the CDR3 reads TGCGCCAGCAGTGAGCACCAGGGGGGTCCCCTCCACTTT.

V and J are TRBV4-1 and TRBJ2-3; 8 bases line up with TRBD2. The germline V gene encodes CDR1 MGHRA and CDR2 YSYEKL. This CDR3 has 16 amino acids. With 1 base clipped from V and 2 bases from J, the junction kept 5 bases outside the gene matches. Here the CDR3 reads CASSQATSGLTDTQYF. Written as DNA, the CDR3 is TGCGCCAGCAGCCAAGCAACTAGCGGACTCACAGATACGCAGTATTTT.

This rearrangement joins TRBV30 to TRBJ1-1; D remains ambiguous. Trimming pared 7 bases from V and 7 bases from J, leaving 13 bases between. The CDR3 covers 11 residues. Germline CDR1 reads GTSNPN; CDR2 reads SVGIG (reference sequence). CDR3: CAYAGYVEAFF. CDR3 coding DNA: TGTGCCTACGCGGGTTATGTTGAAGCTTTCTTT.

The chain carries TRBV5-1 and TRBJ2-7; 12 bases agree with TRBD1. With 3 bases clipped from V and 4 bases from J, the junction kept 8 bases outside the gene matches. CDR1 and CDR2 from the germline V gene are SGHRS and YFSETQ. The CDR3 runs 16 residues. The CDR3 spells CASSWGPGQGAYEQYF. The CDR3, as DNA: TGCGCCAGCAGCTGGGGGCCGGGACAGGGGGCGTACGAGCAGTACTTC. Together with reference TRBV5-1 and TRBJ2-7, the CDR3 gives the full variable domain: KAGVTQTPRYLIKTRGQQVTLSCSPISGHRSVSWYQQTPGQGLQFLFEYFSETQRNKGNFPGRFSGRQFSNSRSEMNVSTLELGDSALYLCASSWGPGQGAYEQYFGPGTRLTVT.

The J gene is TRBJ1-1, the V gene TRBV30; no clear D. The CDR3 loop spans 15 amino acids. Germline V gives CDR1 GTSNPN, CDR2 SVGIG (reference sequence). V lost 0 bases and J 0 bases, leaving 11 bases between the germline ends. The CDR3 spells CAWSVGRRLNTEAFF. CDR3 bases: TGTGCCTGGAGTGTAGGACGGAGGCTGAACACTGAAGCTTTCTTT.

The J gene is TRBJ1-5, the V gene TRBV28, with D perhaps matching TRBD1 (5 bases). CDR1 and CDR2 from the germline V gene are MDHEN and SYDVKM. This CDR3 comprises 15 residues. The ends were cut back, 7 bases at V and 2 bases at J, with 15 bases in the middle. CDR3 DNA: TGTGCCAGCACCAAAGGCAGGGAACGCAATCAGCCCCAGCATTTT. This encodes CASTKGRERNQPQHF.

The rearrangement joins TRBV6-5 to TRBJ2-1; D unresolved. V lost 4 bases and J 6 bases, leaving 4 bases between the germline ends. The CDR3 spans 11 residues. Germline V gives CDR1 MNHEY, CDR2 SVGAGI. The CDR3 here is CASSWGNEQFF. CDR3 DNA: TGTGCCAGCAGTTGGGGCAATGAGCAGTTCTTC.

The genes are TRBV5-8 and TRBJ2-1, with D hard to call. The V end was cut by 0 bases, the J end by 6 bases, with 7 bases between. Germline V lookup: CDR1 SGHTS, CDR2 YDEGEE. The CDR3 extends over 13 amino acids. CDR3 bases: TGTGCCAGCAGCTTGGCCGCCGTCAATGAGCAGTTCTTC. The encoded protein is CASSLAAVNEQFF.

The CDR3 sequence is CASSQPTAGRGIQYF. The CDR3 region has the DNA TGCGCCAGCAGCCAACCGACTGCAGGCAGGGGCATTCAGTACTTC. V gene TRBV4-1 combines with J gene TRBJ2-4, with TRBD1 as a possible D gene (6 bases). This CDR3 comprises 15 residues. The V gene lost 2 bases and the J gene lost 9 bases, with 17 bases spanning the gap. Germline V CDR1 and CDR2: MGHRA, YSYEKL.

V is TRBV5-4 and J is TRBJ2-6; D not resolved. The CDR3 loop spans 16 amino acids. Trimming shortened V by 2 bases and J by 1 base, and 10 bases separated the two germline ends. Per the germline V gene, CDR1 is SGHNT and CDR2 is YYREEE (reference sequence). CDR3 residues: CASSFPRSSGANVLTF. CDR3 bases: TGTGCCAGCAGCTTCCCCCGGTCTTCTGGGGCCAACGTCCTGACTTTC.

V gene TRBV6-5 combines with J gene TRBJ2-1, with 9 bases aligning to TRBD1. V was pared by 6 bases and J by 2 bases, with 5 bases of the junction left unmatched. CDR1 MNHEY and CDR2 SVGAGI come from the germline V gene. This CDR3 region has 15 residues. Written as DNA, the CDR3 is TGTGCCAGCAGCACCGGGACAGGGCCCTACAATGAGCAGTTCTTC. Protein product: CASSTGTGPYNEQFF.

V gene TRBV15 combines with J gene TRBJ1-1; TRBD1 matches at 7 bases. CDR3 length: 15 residues. Trimming cost V 3 bases and J 3 bases; bases outside gene matches: 7. Germline loops: CDR1 LNHNV, CDR2 YYDKDF (reference sequence). CDR3 DNA: TGTGCCACCAGCAGTGGACAGGATCGGTACACTGAAGCTTTCTTT. Amino acid sequence: CATSSGQDRYTEAFF.

This sequence joins TRBV5-1 and TRBJ2-7; D is uncertain. V gave up 1 base and J gave up 0 bases, with 8 bases separating them. Per germline, CDR1 SGHRS and CDR2 YFSETQ. CDR3 length: 14 residues. The CDR3 DNA reads as TGCGCCAGCAGCTTGTTGTCTGTCTCCTACGAGCAGTACTTC. Its translation: CASSLLSVSYEQYF.

The chain uses TRBV7-8 and TRBJ1-3; D is ambiguous. Germline V gene lookup returns CDR1 SGHVS and CDR2 FQNEAQ. This CDR3 has 16 residues. The germline V and J ends were trimmed by 0 bases and 0 bases, with 9 bases remaining between them. The CDR3 sequence: CASSLAVGSSGNTIYF. As DNA, the CDR3 is TGTGCCAGCAGCTTAGCGGTCGGGTCCTCTGGAAACACCATATATTTT.

This chain uses TRBV7-6 with TRBJ2-1; D ambiguous. The V gene's germline CDR1 is SGHVS and CDR2 FNYEAQ. V lost 2 bases, J lost 6 bases, and 11 bases lay in between. This CDR3 spans 14 amino acids. CDR3: CASSLNPALNEQFF. The CDR3 DNA reads TGTGCCAGCAGCTTAAATCCGGCTCTCAATGAGCAGTTCTTC.

The rearrangement links TRBV6-1 to TRBJ2-5; D remains unclear. The CDR3 totals 15 residues. V was clipped by 2 bases and J by 0 bases, with 10 bases between them. Germline lookup yields CDR1 MNHNS and CDR2 SASEGT. The CDR3 spells CASSELGWYQETQYF. The CDR3 coding sequence is TGTGCCAGCAGTGAACTTGGTTGGTACCAAGAGACCCAGTACTTC.